Below are 20 T cell receptor beta chains sequenced from a single sample in a study of cytomegalovirus exposure and HLA in healthy donors. Primers for the PCR totalled 60 Vbeta and 13 Jbeta. Assay used: immunoSEQ multiplex PCR; TCRdb lists only in-frame clones, some missing. The sample consists of tens of thousands of clones, more than 90% of them appearing once. The sequencing input was PBMCs. Every receptor here comes from a woman between 18 and 29 years old in good health and CMV-seronegative.

J is TRBJ1-1 and V is TRBV5-1; D is unclear. The germline V gene encodes CDR1 SGHRS and CDR2 YFSETQ. V shed 0 bases and J shed 1 base, with 19 bases lying between them. The CDR3 is 18 amino acids. This CDR3 is CASSLERTLRPRNTEAFF. The CDR3 bases are TGCGCCAGCAGCTTGGAGCGCACCTTAAGGCCTAGGAACACTGAAGCTTTCTTT.

This clone appeared a few times. V usage is TRBV25-1 and J usage is TRBJ2-1, with TRBD2 matching 7 bases. The CDR3 is 17 amino acids. CDR1 MGHDK and CDR2 SYGVNS come from the germline V gene. V shed 6 bases, J shed 3 bases, and the junction held 14 bases outside the gene matches. CDR3 in amino acids: CASSDAPLTSSYNEQFF. In nucleotides, the CDR3 is TGTGCCAGCAGCGACGCACCGCTGACTAGCAGCTACAATGAGCAGTTCTTC.

The chain has TRBV27 and TRBJ2-2; TRBD2 matches 9 bases. Trimming removed 6 bases from V and 6 bases from J; junction bases left unmatched: 8. The CDR3 sequence is 15 residues long. Per germline, CDR1 MNHEY and CDR2 SMNVEV (reference sequence). The CDR3 spells CASSATSGWAGELFF. In DNA form, the CDR3 reads TGTGCCAGCAGCGCTACTAGCGGGTGGGCCGGGGAGCTGTTTTTT.

The count of this clone is one. The genes are TRBV29-1 and TRBJ2-5; a weak D match, TRBD2 (5 bases). The CDR3 loop spans 14 amino acids. The V gene lost 0 bases and the J gene lost 8 bases, with 16 bases spanning the gap. The germline CDR1 and CDR2 sequences are SQVTM and ANQGSEA. The CDR3 bases are TGCAGCGTTGAAGATGTGATAGGGAGAAGAACCCAGTACTTC. This translates into CSVEDVIGRRTQYF.

The gene calls are TRBV27 and TRBJ1-5, with D uncertain. Germline V gene lookup returns CDR1 MNHEY and CDR2 SMNVEV (reference sequence). This CDR3 contains 14 residues. Trimming removed 6 bases from V and 1 base from J, with 10 bases in between. CDR3 sequence: CASSELTSNQPQHF. The DNA of the CDR3 is TGTGCCAGCAGCGAGCTCACGAGCAATCAGCCCCAGCATTTT.

Note on this clone: The junction and the germline gene differ at one end; a read error may be behind it. This chain connects TRBV7-9 to TRBJ2-1; 9 bases are shared with TRBD2. The CDR3 length is 14 residues. Germline V gives CDR1 SEHNR, CDR2 FQNEAQ (reference sequence). CDR3 protein: CSSSPSGKGDEQFF. CDR3 DNA: TGTTCCAGCAGTCCTAGCGGGAAGGGCGATGAGCAGTTCTTC.

This chain uses TRBV4-1 with TRBJ1-5, with D uncertain. Trimming cost V 0 bases and J 4 bases, with 7 bases left between them. This CDR3 has 14 amino acids. Germline V lookup: CDR1 MGHRA, CDR2 YSYEKL. The CDR3 nucleotides read TGCGCCAGCAGCCAAGATCGAGGAAATCAGCCCCAGCATTTT. Residues: CASSQDRGNQPQHF.

V gene TRBV11-2 combines with J gene TRBJ2-2; TRBD2 agrees at 8 bases. There are 16 residues in the CDR3. The V gene end was trimmed by 5 bases and the J gene end by 0 bases; junction bases not matched to a gene: 5. Germline V gene lookup returns CDR1 SGHAT and CDR2 FQNNGV. CDR3 DNA sequence: TGTGCCAGCAGCCCATCGGGACTAGCGAACACCGGGGAGCTGTTTTTT. This sequence encodes CASSPSGLANTGELFF.

This chain connects TRBV4-1 to TRBJ2-7; D possibly corresponds to TRBD2 (5 bases). The CDR3 consists of 13 residues. Germline V CDR1 and CDR2: MGHRA, YSYEKL. V lost 4 bases and J lost 4, with 11 bases in between. As DNA, the CDR3 is TGCGCCAGCAGCCGCATTGAGCGGTACGAGCAGTACTTC. Its translation: CASSRIERYEQYF.

As for this clone: One end of the junction varies from germline; a read error may be responsible. This chain connects TRBV7-9 to TRBJ2-3, with D tentatively TRBD2 (5 bases). Germline loops: CDR1 SEHNR, CDR2 FQNEAQ (reference sequence). This CDR3 is 16 amino acids long. The CDR3 region is CSSSSRGSRATDTQYF. CDR3 DNA sequence: TGTTCCAGCAGCTCTAGAGGGTCTAGAGCGACAGATACGCAGTATTTT.

The chain uses TRBV27 and TRBJ1-5; D is unresolved. Per the germline V gene, CDR1 is MNHEY and CDR2 is SMNVEV (reference sequence). V lost 3 bases to trimming and J lost 6 bases, with 9 bases between them. The CDR3 runs to 13 residues. CDR3 bases: TGTGCCAGCAGTTTCACGGGGAGTCAGCCCCAGCATTTT. It is translated as CASSFTGSQPQHF.

Points on this clone: One end of the junction is discordant with germline, which a read error may explain. The V and J genes are TRBV7-2 and TRBJ2-5; possibly TRBD1 for D (5 bases). Germline V gene sequence: CDR1 SGHTA, CDR2 FQGNSA. The CDR3 is made up of 13 amino acids. Written as DNA, the CDR3 is TGTGCCAGCGGCTTTCAGGGTCGGGAGACCCAGTACTTC. Protein product: CASGFQGRETQYF.

The gene calls are TRBV2 and TRBJ1-1, with TRBD1 matching 7 bases. The CDR3 runs to 15 residues. Germline V gene data show CDR1 as SNHLY and CDR2 as FYNNEI. V lost 6 bases to trimming and J lost 4 bases; unmatched junction nucleotides: 11. Written as DNA, the CDR3 is TGTGCCAGCAGGAAAACAGGGGTGCGTTTCACTGAAGCTTTCTTT. It translates to CASRKTGVRFTEAFF.

The chain carries TRBV7-3 and TRBJ2-1; TRBD1 matches 7 bases. The CDR3 loop spans 15 amino acids. CDR1 and CDR2 (germline): SGHTA, FQGTGA. V shed 1 base, J shed 7 bases, and the junction held 7 bases outside the gene matches. CDR3 in DNA: TGTGCCAGCAGCTTAAGAGACAGGGCGATGAATGAGCAGTTCTTC. Translation: CASSLRDRAMNEQFF. Together with reference TRBV7-3 and TRBJ2-1, the CDR3 gives the full variable domain: GAGVSQTPSNKVTEKGKYVELRCDPISGHTALYWYRQSLGQGPEFLIYFQGTGAADDSGLPNDRFFAVRPEGSVSTLKIQRTERGDSAVYLCASSLRDRAMNEQFFGPGTRLTVL.

This clone appeared a single time. This sequence joins TRBV6-1 and TRBJ1-1, with 8 bases identical to TRBD1. This CDR3 is 14 amino acids long. Germline lookup yields CDR1 MNHNS and CDR2 SASEGT. J was trimmed by 1 base and V by 5 bases; bases with no gene match: 3. The CDR3 sequence is CASSKGQENTEAFF. The DNA for the CDR3 is TGTGCCAGCAGTAAGGGACAGGAGAACACTGAAGCTTTCTTT.

The chain couples TRBV1 to TRBJ2-2; no check of the table's D call, TRBD2, against the DNA was made. TRBV1 is a listed pseudogene. The CDR3 contains 15 residues. The CDR3 sequence is CTPRRGGKDTGELFF. The DNA of the CDR3 is TGCACTCCCCGTCGGGGGGGCAAAGACACCGGGGAGCTGTTTTTT.

V and J are TRBV7-2 and TRBJ2-3, with TRBD1 as a possible D gene (5 bases). Trimming removed 1 base at V and 2 bases at J, with 7 bases between. Per germline, CDR1 SGHTA and CDR2 FQGNSA. This CDR3 has 14 residues. CDR3 in amino acids: CASSLVQATDTQYF. CDR3 DNA sequence: TGTGCCAGCAGCTTAGTACAGGCCACAGATACGCAGTATTTT.

V is TRBV19 and J is TRBJ2-5; 7 nucleotides align to TRBD1. The length of the CDR3 is 14 residues. Trimming took 4 bases from V and 3 from J; bases not matched to a gene: 5. Germline CDR1 is LNHDA and CDR2 is SQIVND (reference sequence). Here the CDR3 reads CASSTGQTEETQYF. The DNA of the CDR3 is TGTGCCAGTAGTACGGGACAGACAGAAGAGACCCAGTACTTC.

This sequence joins TRBV29-1 and TRBJ2-1; D gene uncertain. V shed 6 bases and J shed 0 bases, with 12 bases lying between them. This CDR3 has 14 amino acids. The germline gives CDR1 SQVTM, CDR2 ANQGSEA. The CDR3 nucleotides are TGCAGCGTCCCCCCCCCTAGCTCCTACAATGAGCAGTTCTTC. Its translation: CSVPPPSSYNEQFF.

This sequence joins TRBV19 and TRBJ2-7, with 11 bases that match TRBD1. Trimming cost V 5 bases and J 1 base; bases outside gene matches: 7. The CDR3 is made up of 16 amino acids. Per the germline V gene, CDR1 is LNHDA and CDR2 is SQIVND (reference sequence). This chain's CDR3 is CASSPAGTGGSYEQYF. CDR3 DNA: TGTGCCAGTAGTCCCGCCGGGACAGGGGGATCCTACGAGCAGTACTTC.